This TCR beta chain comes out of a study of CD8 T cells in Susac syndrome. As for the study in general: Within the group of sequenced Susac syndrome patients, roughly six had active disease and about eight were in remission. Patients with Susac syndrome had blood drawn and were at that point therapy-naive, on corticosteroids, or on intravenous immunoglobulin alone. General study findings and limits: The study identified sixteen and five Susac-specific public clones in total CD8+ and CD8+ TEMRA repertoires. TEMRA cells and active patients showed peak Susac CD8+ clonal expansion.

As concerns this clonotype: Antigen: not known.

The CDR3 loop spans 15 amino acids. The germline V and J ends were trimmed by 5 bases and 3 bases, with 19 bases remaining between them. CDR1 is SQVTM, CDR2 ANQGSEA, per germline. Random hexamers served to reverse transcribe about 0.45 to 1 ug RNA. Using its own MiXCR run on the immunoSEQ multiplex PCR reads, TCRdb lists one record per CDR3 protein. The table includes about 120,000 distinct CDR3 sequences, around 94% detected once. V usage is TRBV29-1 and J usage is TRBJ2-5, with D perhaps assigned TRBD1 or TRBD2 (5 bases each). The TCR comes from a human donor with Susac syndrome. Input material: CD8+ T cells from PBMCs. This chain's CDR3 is CSVRFIGTVEETQYF. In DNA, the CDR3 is TGCAGCGTTAGATTTATTGGGACCGTTGAAGAGACCCAGTACTTC.